In this sample, the clone carrying this TCR beta chain turned up a few times. Its antigen is as yet unknown. TCRdb ran MiXCR on the RACE reads and lists one entry per CDR3 protein. Seen here are 300,000 to 400,000 distinct CDR3 sequences, around 7% observed once, and the top ten hold about 8%. This sample stems from a study of human T cells and chemical hapten exposure. Time point defined: patch test 1, 2 weeks after DPC sensitization. The sample's treatment: therapeutic diphenylcyclopropenone sensitization with weekly scalp DPC. V lost 2 bases and J 16 bases, leaving 15 bases between the germline ends. This CDR3 region has 12 residues. The germline gives CDR1 SGHTA, CDR2 FQGNSA. Study-wide findings and caveats: Counts of expanded TCRs at PT1 were positively correlated with patch test score.

The specimen was whole blood, collected in connection with sensitization to the hapten diphenylcyclopropenone (DPC). This TCR was recovered from a woman aged 18-29 years with alopecia areata. Some clones in this sample may be carry-over from other donors' samples. The chain has TRBV7-2 and TRBJ2-1; no definite D call. Here the CDR3 DNA reads TGTGCCAGCAGCTTATTAGAACTCCGCCCATTCTTC. It specifies CASSLLELRPFF.